This TCR beta chain was recovered during a study of blood T cells in healthy people across ages. Study-level findings and limits: With donor CMV status unknown, expanded clonotype changes were possibly confounded.

This clonotype showed up many times. Its specificity is unknown. The second PCR ran roughly 7 to 11 cycles with a sample-barcoded 5' primer and J-beta primers. TCRdb reprocessed the 5' RACE reads via MiXCR and lists one record per CDR3 protein. The table has approximately 830,000 distinct CDR3 sequences, around 62% seen once. CDR3 length equals 17 residues. The trim removed 4 bases at V and 2 bases at J, leaving 12 bases unmatched. Germline V gives CDR1 MGHDK, CDR2 SYGVNS. This clonotype originated in a young man in good health. The sequenced sample consisted of blood. The rearrangement joins TRBV25-1 to TRBJ2-3, with 7 nucleotides matching TRBD1. As DNA, the CDR3 is TGTGCCAGCAGTGCGGCCGACAGGGCCATCCACACAGATACGCAGTATTTT. Its translation is CASSAADRAIHTDTQYF.